The entry that follows covers one TCR beta chain sequence. As yet, its antigen is unknown. The data were obtained in a study of cytomegalovirus exposure and HLA in healthy donors. Study-level findings and limits: As confirmed in vitro, a few CMV-associated chains were specific for CMV antigens.

TCRdb keeps only in-frame clones here, not all; method: immunoSEQ multiplex PCR. The sample consists of some 250,000 clones, 90% of them appearing once. The CDR3 has 15 residues. CDR1 and CDR2 from the germline V gene are ENHRY and SYGVKD. J was trimmed by 8 bases and V by 4 bases; bases with no gene match: 6. V is TRBV10-3 and J is TRBJ2-1; 12 nucleotides line up with TRBD1. The sample consisted of PBMCs. This receptor was obtained from a woman aged 18 to 35 in good health and CMV-seronegative. CDR3 sequence reads: CAISAGTGGSYEQFF. CDR3 nucleotide sequence: TGTGCCATCAGTGCCGGGACAGGGGGCTCTTATGAGCAGTTCTTC.